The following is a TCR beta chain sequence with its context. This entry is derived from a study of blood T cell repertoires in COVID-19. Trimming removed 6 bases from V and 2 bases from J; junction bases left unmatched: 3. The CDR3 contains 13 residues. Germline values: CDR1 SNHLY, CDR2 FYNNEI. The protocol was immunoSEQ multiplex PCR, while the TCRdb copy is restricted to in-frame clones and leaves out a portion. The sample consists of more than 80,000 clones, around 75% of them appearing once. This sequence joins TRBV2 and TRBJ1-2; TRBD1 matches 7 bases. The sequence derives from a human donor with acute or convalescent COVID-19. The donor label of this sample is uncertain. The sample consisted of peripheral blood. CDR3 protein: CASSLTGNYGYTF. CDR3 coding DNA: TGTGCCAGCAGCCTGACAGGGAACTATGGCTACACCTTC.